This T cell receptor beta chain came from a study of blood T cells in healthy people across ages. In regard to this clonotype: This may stem from a read error, because a much larger clone lies one nucleotide away.

Next came a second PCR, run for about 7 to 12 cycles, which used a sample-barcoded 5' primer along with a J-beta primer mix. A tag from a template-switch adaptor with 12 random nucleotides marked each cDNA molecule. TCRdb processed the 5' RACE reads anew with MiXCR; each CDR3 protein has one entry. Of around 710,000 distinct CDR3 sequences detected, about 42% appear once; the ten largest clones hold 20% to 25%. Each donor had 8.5 to 10 milliliters of peripheral blood drawn. CDR3 length: 14 residues. Germline values: CDR1 DFQATT, CDR2 SNEGSKA (reference sequence). Sequenced: blood. The sequence came from a woman aged 55-69 years in good health. The V call is TRBV20-1, the J call TRBJ1-5; 10 nucleotides match TRBD1. The CDR3 bases are TGCGGTGCAAAGACAGGGGGCAACAATCAGCCCCAGCATTTT. Its protein is CGAKTGGNNQPQHF.